This TCR beta chain was recovered during a study of tumor-infiltrating lymphocytes in primary liver carcinoma. The overall study: The patient population consisted of men and women between 30 and 69 years of age.

Germline V lookup: CDR1 SGHRS, CDR2 YFSETQ. CDR3 length equals 17 residues. As concerns this clonotype: Relative to the germline gene, one junction end is altered; a read error may explain this.

From 450 to 550 ng total RNA, TCR beta cDNA was generated with a primer in the constant region. Slightly modified ARM-PCR with three nested multiplex PCR rounds yielded TCR beta libraries. TRBV1-TRBV30 forward and Cbeta reverse primers drove the first two approximately 11-cycle rounds. TCRdb re-derived calls from the multiplex PCR reads in MiXCR, one entry per CDR3 protein. Of approximately 37,000 distinct CDR3 sequences listed, less than 85% are singletons. Both RNA and DNA were isolated together from around 20-30 mg of bulk tissue that had not been sorted. The sample consisted of liver tumor tissue from sampling region 4. Stated subset: tumor region T4, right-lateral pole. The rearrangement uses TRBV5-1 and TRBJ2-3, with 7 bases matching TRBD2. The receptor's source is a man aged 40-49 years with primary liver carcinoma and hepatitis B virus infection. The CDR3 is CASSASGTNGPEDMQYF. In DNA, the CDR3 is TGCGCCAGCAGTGCGAGTGGGACTAACGGGCCTGAAGATATGCAGTATTTT. Full variable domain (remainder filled in from reference TRBV5-1 and TRBJ2-3): KAGVTQTPRYLIKTRGQQVTLSCSPISGHRSVSWYQQTPGQGLQFLFEYFSETQRNKGNFPGRFSGRQFSNSRSEMNVSTLELGDSALYLCASSASGTNGPEDMQYFGPGTRLTVL.